This T cell receptor beta chain emerged from a study of cytomegalovirus exposure and HLA in healthy donors. Study results and caveats: Previous analysis showed most TCR beta V segments were productive about 90% or about 30% of the time.

As for this clone: The antigen is unknown.

V lost 8 bases to trimming and J lost 7 bases; unmatched junction nucleotides: 14. The CDR3 covers 16 residues. Germline lookup yields CDR1 ENHRY and CDR2 SYGVKD. In the PCR, 60 Vbeta and 13 Jbeta primers were used. TCRdb's copy holds only in-frame clones and misses some; the assay was immunoSEQ multiplex PCR. The sample contains fewer than 250,000 clones, roughly 79% of which appear only once. Sequencing was carried out using PBMCs. The chain is built from TRBV10-3 and TRBJ1-6; 7 bases agree with TRBD1. The TCR sequence derives from a woman aged 18-35 years in good health and CMV-seronegative. The CDR3 reads CAISNQGGLGNSPLHF. CDR3 DNA sequence: TGTGCCATCTCCAATCAAGGGGGCTTGGGGAATTCACCCCTCCACTTT.